This T cell receptor (beta chain) was sequenced for a study of follicular helper T cells after annual influenza vaccination. Adults were given seasonal inactivated influenza vaccine, and blood CD4 subsets were sorted before and after vaccination. The CDR3 runs 15 residues. Germline V gives CDR1 MGHRA, CDR2 YSYEKL. V was trimmed by 0 bases and J by 1 base, leaving 9 bases between them. Clones were sequenced by immunoSEQ multiplex PCR, and TCRdb holds only the in-frame ones, with some missing. The data show around 10,000 clones, with 70% to 85% seen just once and 0.7% to 0.9% held by the top ten. The receptor's source is an adult who received the influenza vaccine. The V gene is TRBV4-1, the J gene TRBJ2-5; D uncertain. This specimen was CXCR5- memory CD4+ T cells sorted from blood, taken 6 weeks after influenza vaccination. The CDR3 coding sequence is TGCGCCAGCAGCCAAGATGGGGTGGGCCAAGAGACCCAGTACTTC. Amino acid sequence: CASSQDGVGQETQYF.